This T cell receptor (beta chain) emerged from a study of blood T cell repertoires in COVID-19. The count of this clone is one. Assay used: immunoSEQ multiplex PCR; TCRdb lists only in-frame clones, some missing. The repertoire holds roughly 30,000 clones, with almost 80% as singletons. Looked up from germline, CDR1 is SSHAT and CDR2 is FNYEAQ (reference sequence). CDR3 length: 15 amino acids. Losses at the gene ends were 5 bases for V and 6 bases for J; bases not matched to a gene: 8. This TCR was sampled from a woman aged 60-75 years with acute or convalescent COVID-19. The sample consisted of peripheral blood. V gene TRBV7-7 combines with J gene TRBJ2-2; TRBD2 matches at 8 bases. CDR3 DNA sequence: TGTGCCAGCAGCCCCGGGGGGGGCTGGGCCGGGGAGCTGTTTTTT. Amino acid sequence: CASSPGGGWAGELFF. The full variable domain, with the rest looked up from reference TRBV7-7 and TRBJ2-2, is GAGVSQSPRYKVTKRGQDVTLRCDPISSHATLYWYQQALGQGPEFLTYFNYEAQPDKSGLPSDRFSAERPEGSISTLTIQRTEQRDSAMYRCASSPGGGWAGELFFGEGSRLTVL.